This TCR beta chain was sequenced for a study of T cells expressing NK-cell markers. Study in general: Repertoires of TCR beta were obtained from T cells sorted as CD3+CD56+NKG2C+, CD3+CD56+NKG2C- and CD3+CD56-NKG2C+. HCMV serostatus: most of the eight sequenced donors positive, one negative.

TCRdb re-called the 5' RACE reads and shows each CDR3 protein once, DNA omitted. This sample's clone table lists about 450,000 distinct CDR3 sequences. Study-wide results and caveats: Several donors' CD3+CD56-NKG2C+ cells were dominated by the same clonotypes. Several of the donors carried dominant NKG2C+ clonotypes that took up about 1.0-7.5% of their CD8+ T cells.

As for this clonotype: Its antigen is still unknown.

The CDR3 runs to 13 residues. Germline lookup yields CDR1 SGHNT and CDR2 YYREEE (reference sequence). Sequencing was carried out using blood T cells: a sorted CD56 or NKG2C T cell subset, CD4+ or CD8+ T cells, or bulk PBMC T cells (not recorded which). The genes are TRBV5-4 and TRBJ1-2; TCRdb's D gene call, TRBD1, goes unchecked for lack of DNA. This sequence was found in a woman between 18 and 69 years old in good health. This CDR3 reads CASSLWDNYGYTF.